The 27 T cell receptor beta chains presented below share a single source sample, sequenced in a study of Graves' ophthalmopathy and Graves' hyperthyroidism. TCR beta CDR3 regions were amplified from RNA transcripts. RT-PCR with HTBI primers came first, then second-round multiplex PCR. TCRdb independently ran MiXCR on the multiplex PCR reads; one entry per CDR3 protein. Of over a million distinct CDR3 sequences in the sample, about 36% were seen once. Sequenced: peripheral blood or thyroid tissue (not recorded which). All receptors come from an adult man with Graves' hyperthyroidism.

This clonotype was recorded a few times. This chain joins TRBV7-9 and TRBJ1-1; TRBD1 is a possible D gene (6 bases). The germline V and J ends were trimmed by 5 bases and 0 bases, with 13 bases remaining between them. This CDR3 spans 15 amino acids. Looked up from germline, CDR1 is SEHNR and CDR2 is FQNEAQ (reference sequence). This CDR3 reads CASSESDRMNTEAFF. As DNA, the CDR3 is TGTGCCAGCAGCGAATCGGACAGAATGAACACTGAAGCTTTCTTT.

The rearrangement joins TRBV28 to TRBJ1-2; D not certain. Trimming took 2 bases from V and 3 from J, leaving 16 bases between them. Germline V gene lookup returns CDR1 MDHEN and CDR2 SYDVKM. The CDR3 is 16 amino acids. The CDR3 sequence is CASSLVAVTLDYGYTF. The CDR3 coding sequence is TGTGCCAGCAGTTTAGTTGCCGTAACCCTGGACTATGGCTACACCTTC.

This clonotype was seen only a few times. The genes are TRBV10-3 and TRBJ2-7, with D possibly being TRBD2 (6 bases). Trimming left V 10 bases short and J 3 bases short, with 22 bases between. Germline loops: CDR1 ENHRY, CDR2 SYGVKD. The CDR3 runs 15 residues. This CDR3 is CASSGGQGFYYEQYF. The CDR3 bases are TGTGCCAGCTCCGGAGGGCAGGGCTTTTACTACGAGCAGTACTTC.

On this clonotype: Being one base from a much bigger clone, this may be a read error. The V and J genes are TRBV20-1 and TRBJ2-7; TRBD1 matches at 9 bases. V lost 3 bases, J lost 3 bases, and 3 bases stayed unmatched. The germline gives CDR1 DFQATT, CDR2 SNEGSKA (reference sequence). The CDR3 loop spans 13 amino acids. The CDR3: CSARGQGDYEQYF. CDR3 nucleotides: TGCAGTGCTAGGGGACAGGGAGACTACGAGCAGTACTTC.

With regard to this clonotype: It is likely a read error, because the conserved phenylalanine at the end of the CDR3 is missing. It is unclear where the CDR3 begins or ends on the DNA, so no DNA is shown, and the CDR3 is as TCRdb lists it. V is TRBV20-1 and J is TRBJ1-6; TRBD1 was called by the table and not checked on the DNA. Germline V gene data show CDR1 as DFQATT and CDR2 as SNEGSKA (reference sequence). The CDR3 region is 9 residues in length, termini included. The CDR3 is CSARDISGQ.

This clonotype was counted ten times or more. The genes are TRBV20-1 and TRBJ2-7; D is undetermined. The CDR3 has 11 residues. V lost 3 bases and J lost 9, with 12 bases in between. The V gene's germline CDR1 is DFQATT and CDR2 SNEGSKA (reference sequence). The CDR3 region has the DNA TGCAGTGCTAGTGGCCCGCTGGGGCAGTACTTC. Translated: CSASGPLGQYF.

This clonotype was seen only a few times. Its ends do not fully match the called genes, so a read error is possible. This sequence joins TRBV10-3 and TRBJ2-7, with D possibly being TRBD1 or TRBD2 (5 bases each). Germline-derived CDR1 and CDR2 are ENHRY and SYGVKD. The CDR3 spans 13 residues. CDR3 protein: CASSYGAAGEQYF. The CDR3 DNA sequence: TGTGCCAGCAGTTACGGGGCAGCCGGGGAGCAGTACTTC.

The table lists this clonotype with many counts. The rearrangement uses TRBV20-1 and TRBJ2-5; 10 nucleotides line up with TRBD2. The V segment lost 3 bases and the J segment 5 bases; nucleotides outside the gene matches: 12. Germline values: CDR1 DFQATT, CDR2 SNEGSKA (reference sequence). This CDR3 spans 16 amino acids. The CDR3 here is CSASQTSGPLRETQYF. CDR3 nucleotide sequence: TGCAGTGCTAGTCAGACTAGCGGGCCGTTACGGGAGACCCAGTACTTC.

The sample holds many counts of this clonotype. CDR3 nucleotide sequence: TGTGCCAGCTGCCCGGGGCAGGGCCAAGAGACCCAGTACTTC. Translation: CASCPGQGQETQYF. This chain links TRBV7-9 with TRBJ2-5; D assignment may be TRBD1 or TRBD2 (5 bases each). Trimming removed 8 bases at V and 1 base at J, with 14 bases between. Per the germline V gene, CDR1 is SEHNR and CDR2 is FQNEAQ (reference sequence). The CDR3 is made up of 14 amino acids.

V gene TRBV5-1 combines with J gene TRBJ2-7; 7 bases are shared with TRBD2. V gave up 6 bases and J gave up 5 bases; unmatched junction bases: 11. The germline V gene encodes CDR1 SGHRS and CDR2 YFSETQ. This CDR3 is built from 14 residues. CDR3 DNA sequence: TGCGCCAGCACAGACGGGGAGGGGCGCCACGAGCAGTACTTC. This translates into CASTDGEGRHEQYF.

This chain uses TRBV2 with TRBJ2-5; TRBD1 or TRBD2 may be the D gene (5 bases each). V was clipped by 3 bases and J by 3 bases, with 11 bases between them. The CDR3 sequence is 14 residues long. In germline, CDR1 is SNHLY, CDR2 FYNNEI. CDR3 sequence reads: CASSEDRDEETQYF. As DNA, the CDR3 is TGTGCCAGCAGTGAGGACCGGGACGAAGAGACCCAGTACTTC.

This clonotype was detected ten times or more. This chain links TRBV10-3 with TRBJ1-4; possible D gene TRBD1, 6 bases. Trimming took 0 bases from V and 9 from J, leaving 17 bases between them. This CDR3 region has 16 residues. The germline V gene has CDR1 ENHRY and CDR2 SYGVKD. The CDR3 here is CAISESRPGEFKKLFF. The CDR3 DNA is TGTGCCATCAGTGAGTCGCGGCCAGGGGAATTCAAAAAACTGTTTTTT.

A remark on this clonotype: This clone may be a read error of a much larger clone one base away. The chain joins TRBV19 to TRBJ2-6; 7 nucleotides agree with TRBD2. CDR1 is LNHDA and CDR2 is SQIVND in the germline V gene (reference sequence). V gave up 7 bases and J gave up 0 bases; unmatched junction bases: 6. This CDR3 spans 16 amino acids. The DNA of the CDR3 is TGTGCCAGTATCCTAAGCGGGGTCTCTGGGGCCAACGTCCTGACTTTC. Protein product: CASILSGVSGANVLTF.

This clonotype was counted between two and nine times. The chain carries TRBV4-3 and TRBJ1-1; 8 nucleotides agree with TRBD1. Germline lookup yields CDR1 LGHNA and CDR2 YSLEER. The trim removed 4 bases at V and 4 bases at J, leaving 5 bases unmatched. This CDR3 is 14 amino acids long. Written as DNA, the CDR3 is TGCGCCAGCAGCCGGAAGGGGACAGGCACTGAAGCTTTCTTT. The encoded protein is CASSRKGTGTEAFF.

The gene calls are TRBV20-1 and TRBJ2-7; 8 bases agree with TRBD2. The trim removed 1 base at V and 2 bases at J, leaving 4 bases unmatched. CDR3 length equals 14 residues. Germline V CDR1 and CDR2: DFQATT, SNEGSKA (reference sequence). The CDR3 nucleotides read TGCAGTGCTAGAGGACTAGCGAGGACCTACGAGCAGTACTTC. Its protein is CSARGLARTYEQYF.

This clonotype was seen a single time. The CDR3 DNA reads TGTGCCAGCAGTGAAAGGGGGGTCGGGCAGCCCCAGCATTTT. Protein: CASSERGVGQPQHF. V usage is TRBV2 and J usage is TRBJ1-5; possible D gene TRBD1, 6 bases. Germline V CDR1 and CDR2: SNHLY, FYNNEI. V was trimmed by 2 bases and J by 7 bases, leaving 12 bases between them. The length of the CDR3 is 14 residues.

This clonotype was seen repeatedly, ten times or more. The gene calls are TRBV19 and TRBJ1-5; 7 bases are a match to TRBD1. The V segment lost 2 bases and the J segment 4 bases; nucleotides outside the gene matches: 5. This CDR3 spans 15 amino acids. CDR1 and CDR2 (germline): LNHDA, SQIVND (reference sequence). The CDR3 nucleotides are TGTGCCAGTAGTATACGGGACAGATTAAATCAGCCCCAGCATTTT. It yields the protein CASSIRDRLNQPQHF.

In the case of this clonotype: Being one base from a much bigger clone, this may be a read error. The gene calls are TRBV7-9 and TRBJ1-1; the D gene is possibly TRBD1 (6 bases). Germline V CDR1 and CDR2: SEHNR, FQNEAQ (reference sequence). CDR3 length: 13 residues. The CDR3 DNA is TGTGCCAGCAGCTCCTACAGGGTCACTGAAACTTTCTTT. Translating gives CASSSYRVTETFF.

This clonotype turned up a few times. The chain recombines TRBV7-9 with TRBJ2-5; weak D call: TRBD1 (6 bases). Trimming stripped 0 bases from V and 0 bases from J, with 20 bases between. The CDR3 length is 19 residues. The germline V gene has CDR1 SEHNR and CDR2 FQNEAQ (reference sequence). CDR3 bases: TGTGCCAGCAGCTTAGCAGGGGTAGGGGGACGAAGGTACCAAGAGACCCAGTACTTC. Amino acid sequence: CASSLAGVGGRRYQETQYF. Full variable domain (rest looked up from reference TRBV7-9 and TRBJ2-5): DTGVSQNPRHKITKRGQNVTFRCDPISEHNRLYWYRQTLGQGPEFLTYFQNEAQLEKSRLLSDRFSAERPKGSFSTLEIQRTEQGDSAMYLCASSLAGVGGRRYQETQYFGPGTRLLVL.

On this clonotype itself: It may be a read error: a sequence one base away is much more abundant. The chain couples TRBV10-3 to TRBJ1-2; D may be TRBD1 (6 bases). CDR1 and CDR2 (germline): ENHRY, SYGVKD. The CDR3 is 17 residues long. CDR3 protein: CASSDIHQGRGVGGYSF. The DNA for the CDR3 is TGTGCCAGCAGTGATATACATCAGGGGCGTGGGGTTGGTGGCTACTCCTTC.

The chain employs TRBV7-2 and TRBJ2-7, with TRBD1 matching over 7 bases. The CDR3 loop spans 15 amino acids. Trimming removed 5 bases from V and 6 bases from J; junction bases left unmatched: 13. CDR1 is SGHTA and CDR2 is FQGNSA in the germline V gene. CDR3 amino acids: CASSKVGQRGAEQYF. The CDR3 bases are TGTGCCAGCAGCAAAGTGGGACAGAGAGGAGCCGAGCAGTACTTC.

Remarks on this clonotype: Relative to the germline gene, one junction end is altered; a read error may explain this. The CDR3 nucleotides read TGTGCCACCGGAGGGGATACAACAGATCCCAGAACCGGGGAGCTGTACTTC. Amino acids: CATGGDTTDPRTGELYF. The rearrangement joins TRBV2 to TRBJ2-7; TRBD2 is a possible D gene (6 bases). CDR3 length equals 17 residues. Germline V gene data show CDR1 as SNHLY and CDR2 as FYNNEI. Together with reference TRBV2 and TRBJ2-7, the CDR3 gives the full variable domain: EPEVTQTPSHQVTQMGQEVILRCVPISNHLYFYWYRQILGQKVEFLVSFYNNEISEKSEIFDDQFSVERPDGSNFTLKIRSTKLEDSAMYFCATGGDTTDPRTGELYFGPGTRLTVT.

This clonotype was detected many times. This rearrangement joins TRBV19 to TRBJ1-3; D gene ambiguous. V was trimmed by 7 bases and J by 0 bases, leaving 10 bases between them. The CDR3 spans 14 residues. The germline V gene encodes CDR1 LNHDA and CDR2 SQIVND (reference sequence). The CDR3 nucleotides are TGTGCCAGTAACGAGGGAAGCTCTGGAAACACCATATATTTT. As protein: CASNEGSSGNTIYF.

The gene calls are TRBV7-8 and TRBJ2-6; D uncertain. V was clipped by 2 bases and J by 2 bases, with 7 bases between them. The CDR3 covers 15 residues. Germline V lookup: CDR1 SGHVS, CDR2 FQNEAQ. The CDR3 DNA reads TGTGCCAGCAGCTTACCGGCAGCTGGGGCCAACGTCCTGACTTTC. Encoded protein: CASSLPAAGANVLTF. The entire variable domain, with the rest obtained from reference TRBV7-8 and TRBJ2-6, is as follows: GAGVSQSPRYKVAKRGQDVALRCDPISGHVSLFWYQQALGQGPEFLTYFQNEAQLDKSGLPSDRFFAERPEGSVSTLKIQRTQQEDSAVYLCASSLPAAGANVLTFGAGSRLTVL.

The sample holds many counts of this clonotype. This sequence joins TRBV2 and TRBJ2-7; D is possibly TRBD1 (5 bases). Trimming stripped 6 bases from V and 5 bases from J, with 17 bases between. CDR1 and CDR2 (germline): SNHLY, FYNNEI. This CDR3 is 14 amino acids long. DNA of the CDR3: TGTGCCAGCAGGCTCTTGGTTACAGGAAACGAGCAGTACTTC. Protein: CASRLLVTGNEQYF.

Only a few counts were recorded for this clonotype. The gene calls are TRBV12-3 or TRBV12-4 and TRBJ2-5; D possibly corresponds to TRBD2 (5 bases). Trimming stripped 3 bases from V and 5 bases from J, with 13 bases between. The CDR3 consists of 14 residues. CDR3 in amino acids: CASSFEGSKETQYF. CDR3 bases: TGTGCCAGCAGTTTCGAGGGTAGCAAGGAGACCCAGTACTTC.

In regard to this clonotype: This CDR3 fails to terminate in the conserved phenylalanine or tryptophan, so it likely reflects a read error. It is unclear where the CDR3 begins or ends on the DNA, so no DNA is shown, and the CDR3 is as TCRdb lists it. The rearrangement uses TRBV6-5 and TRBJ2-7. Germline CDR1 is MNHEY and CDR2 is SVGAGI. The CDR3 length equals 9 residues, ends included. CDR3 in amino acids: CASSYSRRL.